This T cell receptor (beta chain) was recorded in a study of blood T cells in healthy people across ages. Whole-study findings and limits: Relative to aged donors, long-lived donors carried more naive CD4+ cells and displayed higher diversity. Possibly, changes in expanded clonotypes were confounded because donor CMV status was unknown.

The V gene lost 5 bases and the J gene lost 2 bases, with 13 bases spanning the gap. The CDR3 has 14 amino acids. In germline, CDR1 is MNHEY, CDR2 SVGEGT. Comments on this clonotype: Its antigen is unknown.

Next came a second PCR, run for roughly 6 to 11 cycles, which used a sample-barcoded 5' primer along with a J-beta primer mix. Each CDR3 protein gets one entry after TCRdb re-called the 5' RACE reads with MiXCR. The sample yields fewer than 2,000,000 distinct CDR3 sequences, roughly 32% seen once. V is TRBV6-2 or TRBV6-3 and J is TRBJ2-7; the D gene is possibly TRBD2 (6 bases). The sample was blood. This TCR was recovered from a woman under 40 in good health. CDR3 nucleotide sequence: TGTGCCAGCAGTGACGTTAGCGGCGCCTACGAGCAGTACTTC. Translated: CASSDVSGAYEQYF.